This section outlines one T cell receptor beta chain sequence together with its context. The data originate from a study of cytomegalovirus exposure and HLA in healthy donors. Trimming cost V 6 bases and J 0 bases, with 9 bases left between them. This CDR3 has 13 amino acids. The germline gives CDR1 SQVTM, CDR2 ANQGSEA. The PCR made use of 60 Vbeta and 13 Jbeta primers. Assay: immunoSEQ multiplex PCR; the TCRdb copy retains only in-frame clones and omits some. Its table records tens of thousands of clones. The specimen sequenced was PBMCs. This receptor was identified in a woman aged 55 to 70 in good health and CMV-seronegative. The chain uses TRBV29-1 and TRBJ1-3, with a weak D call TRBD1 (5 bases). CDR3 residues: CSVADSSGNTIYF. In nucleotides, the CDR3 is TGCAGCGTGGCTGACAGCTCTGGAAACACCATATATTTT.